A selection of T cell receptor beta chains follows, all from one sample in a study of T-cell memory formation after mild COVID-19. TCRdb reprocessed the 5' RACE reads via MiXCR and lists one record per CDR3 protein. The sample has 210,000 or so distinct CDR3 sequences; 27% are singletons. The material sequenced was PBMCs or a T cell subset sorted from them (not recorded which). The receptors shown here come from an adult woman who had mild COVID-19 (a few samples of this study predate the infection). Cell type and time point are not known. Each CDR3 is given with its conserved first and last residue. D genes are given only for firm matches. Clone size appears in some rows only: once, few, many, or a class for an expanded clone.

V gene,D gene,J gene,clone size,CDR3 protein,CDR3 DNA
TRBV7-9,TRBD2,TRBJ2-7,many,CASSTSGGTYEQYF,TGTGCCAGCAGTACTAGCGGGGGGACCTACGAGCAGTACTTC
TRBV29-1,TRBD2,TRBJ2-1,.,CSVEDGLASPHEQFF,TGCAGCGTTGAAGATGGACTAGCCTCCCCCCATGAGCAGTTCTTC
TRBV5-1,TRBD1,TRBJ2-7,.,CASSYGDRVVSYEQYF,TGCGCCAGCAGCTATGGGGACAGGGTGGTCTCCTACGAGCAGTACTTC
TRBV12-3/TRBV12-4,.,TRBJ2-5,few,CASTQTGETQYF,TGTGCCAGCACCCAAACAGGCGAGACCCAGTACTTC
TRBV7-9,.,TRBJ2-3,.,CASSLGRDSTPTQYF,TGTGCCAGCAGCTTAGGCCGGGACTCCACCCCCACGCAGTATTTT
TRBV20-1,TRBD1,TRBJ2-2,.,CSARESDRGWANTGELFF,TGCAGTGCTAGAGAGAGCGACAGGGGCTGGGCGAACACCGGGGAGCTGTTTTTT
TRBV5-1,.,TRBJ2-7,few,CASSATSISYEQYF,TGCGCCAGCAGCGCCACTAGCATATCGTACGAGCAGTACTTC
TRBV4-1,.,TRBJ2-3,few,CASSPPLRGVTDTQYF,TGCGCCAGCAGCCCCCCATTACGCGGGGTCACAGATACGCAGTATTTT
TRBV2,TRBD2,TRBJ2-7,few,CASSEVGLADYEQYF,TGTGCCAGCAGTGAAGTTGGACTAGCGGACTACGAGCAGTACTTC
TRBV19,.,TRBJ1-6,.,CASSNSIISPLHF,TGTGCCAGTAGCAACAGTATTATTTCACCCCTCCACTTT